These 32 T cell receptor beta chains share one sample of origin, sequenced in a study of type 1 and type 2 diabetes patients. The PCR template was genomic DNA. Multiplex PCR with 30 forward and 13 reverse primers amplified the TCR beta CDR3. Using its own MiXCR run on the multiplex PCR reads, TCRdb lists one record per CDR3 protein. The table includes 250,000 or so distinct CDR3 sequences, approximately 50% detected once. The sequencing sample was made of peripheral blood mononuclear cells (PBMCs). All receptors come from a man aged 18-30 years with type 2 diabetes.

This clonotype was picked up a small number of times. The J gene is TRBJ2-3, the V gene TRBV12-3 or TRBV12-4; 8 bases are a match to TRBD2. This CDR3 has 14 residues. Trimming took 5 bases from V and 6 from J; bases not matched to a gene: 7. CDR3 in amino acids: CASSPSGGSDTQYF. The CDR3 DNA reads TGTGCCAGCAGTCCCTCGGGGGGGTCTGATACGCAGTATTTT.

Of note for this clonotype: The conserved closing phenylalanine or tryptophan is absent in this CDR3, likely reflecting a read error. V is TRBV7-2 and J is TRBJ2-3; 14 bases fit TRBD2. V dropped 5 bases and J dropped 0; count of bases not matched to a gene: 16. The length of the CDR3 is 21 residues. Germline loops: CDR1 SGHTA, CDR2 FQGNSA. CDR3 coding DNA: TGTGCCAGCAGCCGTCTAAATACCGGGACTAGCGGGGGACCAAGCACAGATACGCAGTATCTT. It encodes CASSRLNTGTSGGPSTDTQYL.

This clonotype was recorded at least ten times. V is TRBV19 and J is TRBJ1-2; D is uncertain. Trimming stripped 3 bases from V and 8 bases from J, with 10 bases between. Germline V gives CDR1 LNHDA, CDR2 SQIVND (reference sequence). The CDR3 has 12 amino acids. The CDR3 region is CASSISTLGYTF. DNA of the CDR3: TGTGCCAGTAGTATCTCAACACTCGGCTACACCTTC.

The chain employs TRBV6-1 and TRBJ2-7; D is possibly TRBD1 (6 bases). The CDR3 totals 15 residues. V gave up 0 bases and J gave up 2 bases, with 11 bases separating them. Germline V CDR1 and CDR2: MNHNS, SASEGT. The CDR3 DNA reads TGTGCCAGCAGTGAAGCCTCCGAGGGGGCCTACGAGCAGTACTTC. It is translated as CASSEASEGAYEQYF.

This sequence joins TRBV7-8 and TRBJ2-5; possible D gene TRBD2, 6 bases. The ends were cut back, 4 bases at V and 4 bases at J, with 13 bases in the middle. CDR1 SGHVS and CDR2 FQNEAQ come from the germline V gene. The CDR3 is made up of 14 amino acids. The CDR3 reads CASSSRRAGETQYF. CDR3 nucleotides: TGTGCCAGCAGCTCGAGGAGGGCGGGAGAGACCCAGTACTTC.

V and J are TRBV6-1 and TRBJ2-7, with D maybe TRBD1 (6 bases). Germline loops: CDR1 MNHNS, CDR2 SASEGT. V lost 6 bases and J lost 0, with 18 bases in between. The CDR3 spans 16 residues. CDR3 sequence reads: CASRREFEGDSYEQYF. In nucleotides, the CDR3 is TGTGCCAGCAGAAGGGAGTTTGAGGGGGACTCCTACGAGCAGTACTTC.

The gene calls are TRBV19 and TRBJ2-1, with D perhaps TRBD1 (5 bases). Germline CDR1 reads LNHDA; CDR2 reads SQIVND (reference sequence). Trimming removed 3 bases from V and 0 bases from J, with 9 bases in between. The CDR3 runs 15 residues. The CDR3 nucleotides read TGTGCCAGTAGTATCCAGGACAACTCCTACAATGAGCAGTTCTTC. Protein product: CASSIQDNSYNEQFF.

The chain has TRBV27 and TRBJ2-7; maybe TRBD2 (7 bases). The CDR3 runs 15 residues. Germline V gives CDR1 MNHEY, CDR2 SMNVEV (reference sequence). V was trimmed by 2 bases and J by 2 bases, leaving 13 bases between them. Here the CDR3 DNA reads TGTGCCAGCAGTTTACAGGGGCGGGGGACCTACGAGCAGTACTTC. It is translated as CASSLQGRGTYEQYF.

The rearrangement joins TRBV7-3 to TRBJ2-3, with 7 bases that match TRBD1. This CDR3 contains 13 residues. With 2 bases clipped from V and 8 bases from J, the junction kept 4 bases outside the gene matches. Germline V gene data show CDR1 as SGHTA and CDR2 as FQGTGA. CDR3: CASSLARGPTQYF. The CDR3, as DNA: TGTGCCAGCAGCTTAGCAAGGGGGCCTACGCAGTATTTT. Combining the CDR3 with reference TRBV7-3 and TRBJ2-3 gives the whole variable domain GAGVSQTPSNKVTEKGKYVELRCDPISGHTALYWYRQSLGQGPEFLIYFQGTGAADDSGLPNDRFFAVRPEGSVSTLKIQRTERGDSAVYLCASSLARGPTQYFGPGTRLTVL.

The chain recombines TRBV10-1 with TRBJ2-5; D is undetermined. CDR1 is WNHNN, CDR2 SYGVQD, per germline (reference sequence). This CDR3 region has 12 residues. Trimming took 6 bases from V and 0 from J, leaving 5 bases between them. The CDR3 sequence is CASSTNQETQYF. The CDR3 DNA is TGCGCCAGCAGCACGAACCAAGAGACCCAGTACTTC.

The chain has TRBV11-1 and TRBJ2-1; 8 nucleotides match TRBD2. Germline CDR1 reads SGHAT; CDR2 reads FQDESV (reference sequence). The CDR3 spans 15 residues. Trimming took 1 base from V and 5 from J; bases not matched to a gene: 4. The CDR3 region is CASSLGSGTHNEQFF. The CDR3 DNA reads as TGTGCCAGCAGCTTAGGTAGCGGGACCCACAATGAGCAGTTCTTC.

This sequence joins TRBV6-5 and TRBJ1-2; D perhaps matches TRBD1 (5 bases). Trimming took 7 bases from V and 4 from J, leaving 13 bases between them. Germline V lookup: CDR1 MNHEY, CDR2 SVGAGI. The CDR3 consists of 13 residues. CDR3 in amino acids: CASKGGESYGYTF. In DNA form, the CDR3 reads TGTGCCAGCAAGGGAGGGGAAAGCTATGGCTACACCTTC.

The chain joins TRBV6-2 or TRBV6-3 to TRBJ1-2; D is perhaps TRBD1 (6 bases). V was pared by 7 bases and J by 2 bases, with 17 bases between. CDR3 size: 15 residues. CDR1 is MNHEY and CDR2 is SVGEGT in the germline V gene. DNA of the CDR3: TGTGCCAGCAACCCTCTCCGGGACAACAACTATGGCTACACCTTC. Translated: CASNPLRDNNYGYTF.

The chain combines TRBV30 with TRBJ1-2; D is uncertain. The CDR3 runs to 14 residues. V gave up 0 bases and J gave up 3 bases, with 11 bases separating them. Germline V gene sequence: CDR1 GTSNPN, CDR2 SVGIG (reference sequence). The CDR3 DNA follows: TGTGCCTGGAGTGTATCCAGCCAAGACTATGGCTACACCTTC. This translates into CAWSVSSQDYGYTF.

This clonotype was found once. V is TRBV29-1 and J is TRBJ2-3; 9 bases map to TRBD2. The germline gives CDR1 SQVTM, CDR2 ANQGSEA. CDR3 size: 17 residues. V lost 0 bases and J lost 8; bases outside the gene matches: 15. The CDR3 DNA reads TGCAGCGTTGAAGAACCCGGACTAGCGACTGATACGGGTACGCAGTATTTT. It is translated as CSVEEPGLATDTGTQYF.

This clonotype has just a few counts. The chain is built from TRBV30 and TRBJ2-2; 7 bases are shared with TRBD1. The CDR3 sequence is 15 residues long. The germline gives CDR1 GTSNPN, CDR2 SVGIG (reference sequence). V lost 0 bases and J lost 5; bases outside the gene matches: 6. The DNA for the CDR3 is TGTGCCTGGAGTGTTCCCCCGGGACAGACCGGGGAGCTGTTTTTT. It yields the protein CAWSVPPGQTGELFF.

The J gene is TRBJ2-5, the V gene TRBV19, with 8 bases identical to TRBD1. CDR1 is LNHDA, CDR2 SQIVND, per germline (reference sequence). V trimming: 6 bases; J trimming: 3 bases; junction bases outside the gene matches: 6. The CDR3 is 14 amino acids. CDR3 in amino acids: CASSLTGAEETQYF. The CDR3 region has the DNA TGTGCCAGTAGCCTGACAGGGGCCGAAGAGACCCAGTACTTC.

V is TRBV20-1 and J is TRBJ2-1; tentative D call: TRBD2 (6 bases). The CDR3 contains 18 residues. Trimming stripped 1 base from V and 8 bases from J, with 27 bases between. The V gene's germline CDR1 is DFQATT and CDR2 SNEGSKA (reference sequence). CDR3 residues: CSARGGNPTHLSMYEQFF. The CDR3 DNA reads TGCAGTGCTAGAGGCGGGAACCCCACCCACTTAAGTATGTATGAGCAGTTCTTC.

The table lists this clonotype with a few counts. The chain links TRBV20-1 to TRBJ2-2; D ambiguous. CDR1 and CDR2 from the germline V gene are DFQATT and SNEGSKA (reference sequence). The CDR3 extends over 12 amino acids. V was clipped by 6 bases and J by 0 bases, with 5 bases between them. The DNA for the CDR3 is TGCAGTGCCGGATCGAACACCGGGGAGCTGTTTTTT. As protein: CSAGSNTGELFF.

This chain connects TRBV10-1 to TRBJ2-1, with 10 bases aligning to TRBD2. The CDR3 is 18 residues long. V shed 0 bases, J shed 7 bases, and the junction held 12 bases outside the gene matches. The germline gives CDR1 WNHNN, CDR2 SYGVQD (reference sequence). This CDR3 reads CASSESWASGSRGNEQFF. As DNA, the CDR3 is TGCGCCAGCAGTGAGTCGTGGGCTAGCGGGAGTCGGGGAAATGAGCAGTTCTTC.

This clonotype was observed many times. The chain couples TRBV7-2 to TRBJ1-2; tentative D call: TRBD1 (5 bases). CDR1 is SGHTA, CDR2 FQGNSA, per germline. CDR3 length: 14 amino acids. With 5 bases removed from V and 3 bases from J, the gap between germline ends came to 13 bases. Here the CDR3 reads CASSQKGTDYGYTF. Here the CDR3 DNA reads TGTGCCAGCAGCCAGAAAGGGACGGACTATGGCTACACCTTC.

The J gene is TRBJ2-1, the V gene TRBV7-2; tentative D call: TRBD2 (5 bases). V was shortened by 5 bases and J by 11 bases, with 13 bases between the two germline ends. CDR1 and CDR2 (germline): SGHTA, FQGNSA. CDR3 length: 12 amino acids. CDR3 protein: CASSATGIKQFF. The CDR3 DNA reads as TGTGCCAGCAGCGCGACGGGAATTAAGCAGTTCTTC.

The chain links TRBV7-6 to TRBJ2-1; possibly TRBD1 or TRBD2 for D (5 bases each). Germline-derived CDR1 and CDR2 are SGHVS and FNYEAQ. V dropped 3 bases and J dropped 4 bases, with 10 bases sitting between them. The CDR3 is made up of 14 amino acids. The CDR3 sequence: CASSFGDVYNEQFF. The DNA for the CDR3 is TGTGCCAGCAGCTTTGGGGACGTGTACAATGAGCAGTTCTTC.

This clonotype was recorded a few times. This chain connects TRBV7-3 to TRBJ1-1; D not certain. This CDR3 contains 17 residues. V was cut by 5 bases and J by 0 bases, with 19 bases left in between. Germline V gene sequence: CDR1 SGHTA, CDR2 FQGTGA. The CDR3 region is CASSPTSSGFMNTEAFF. CDR3 DNA: TGTGCCAGCAGCCCCACATCTTCGGGGTTCATGAACACTGAAGCTTTCTTT. The entire variable domain, with the rest obtained from reference TRBV7-3 and TRBJ1-1, is as follows: GAGVSQTPSNKVTEKGKYVELRCDPISGHTALYWYRQSLGQGPEFLIYFQGTGAADDSGLPNDRFFAVRPEGSVSTLKIQRTERGDSAVYLCASSPTSSGFMNTEAFFGQGTRLTVV.

This clonotype was seen a handful of times. V gene TRBV7-2 combines with J gene TRBJ2-7; D uncertain. The germline gives CDR1 SGHTA, CDR2 FQGNSA. V was cut by 5 bases and J by 3 bases, with 8 bases left in between. The CDR3 is 12 amino acids. The CDR3 DNA is TGTGCCAGCAGCCCCTTCGACTACGAGCAGTACTTC. Its translation: CASSPFDYEQYF.

The chain couples TRBV19 to TRBJ2-5; 7 bases are a match to TRBD1. Germline V lookup: CDR1 LNHDA, CDR2 SQIVND (reference sequence). This CDR3 has 14 residues. The V and J ends lost 7 bases and 3 bases, in that order; junction bases with no gene match: 8. The CDR3 DNA sequence: TGTGCCAGTACCAACCCCGGACAGGAAGAGACCCAGTACTTC. It codes for CASTNPGQEETQYF.

The CDR3 DNA reads TGTGCCAGCAGCCCACCCGGGACGGCGGCCACAGATACGCAGTATTTT. It encodes CASSPPGTAATDTQYF. The rearrangement joins TRBV7-8 to TRBJ2-3; either TRBD1 or TRBD2 may supply D (5 bases each). This CDR3 region has 16 residues. Trimming took 5 bases from V and 2 from J, leaving 17 bases between them. The germline CDR1 and CDR2 sequences are SGHVS and FQNEAQ. The entire variable domain, with the rest obtained from reference TRBV7-8 and TRBJ2-3, is as follows: GAGVSQSPRYKVAKRGQDVALRCDPISGHVSLFWYQQALGQGPEFLTYFQNEAQLDKSGLPSDRFFAERPEGSVSTLKIQRTQQEDSAVYLCASSPPGTAATDTQYFGPGTRLTVL.

This clonotype appeared a few times. CDR3 region: CASSYSPKETQYF. CDR3 coding DNA: TGTGCCAGCAGTTATAGCCCTAAAGAGACCCAGTACTTC. The chain combines TRBV6-2 or TRBV6-3 with TRBJ2-5; no clear D gene. Trimming pared 3 bases from V and 3 bases from J, leaving 8 bases between. This CDR3 region has 13 residues. CDR1 is MNHEY, CDR2 SVGEGT, per germline.

This clonotype was counted a few times. Here the CDR3 DNA reads TGTGCCAGCAGTGAATCCCGGACGGGGAGCTACGAGCAGTACTTC. Its protein product is CASSESRTGSYEQYF. This chain links TRBV6-1 with TRBJ2-7; D is possibly TRBD2 (5 bases). V dropped 2 bases and J dropped 3 bases, with 14 bases sitting between them. The CDR3 runs 15 residues. Germline CDR1 is MNHNS and CDR2 is SASEGT.

The V gene is TRBV7-9, the J gene TRBJ1-6; 9 bases agree with TRBD1. CDR1 is SEHNR and CDR2 is FQNEAQ in the germline V gene (reference sequence). After removal of 3 bases from V and 10 bases from J, the junction contained 16 bases not matched to a gene. The CDR3 length is 18 residues. This chain's CDR3 is CASSFRWDRDSHPSPLHF. The CDR3 DNA reads as TGTGCCAGCAGCTTCCGTTGGGACAGGGATAGCCATCCGTCACCCCTCCACTTT.

At least ten counts were recorded for this clonotype. The genes are TRBV7-8 and TRBJ2-5, with a tentative D call TRBD1 (6 bases). The V gene lost 5 bases and the J gene lost 1 base, with 11 bases spanning the gap. Germline loops: CDR1 SGHVS, CDR2 FQNEAQ. The CDR3 is made up of 14 amino acids. The CDR3 protein is CASSPRDTQETQYF. CDR3 sequence (DNA): TGTGCCAGCAGCCCCCGGGACACCCAAGAGACCCAGTACTTC.

This clonotype has a handful of counts. The junction shows a germline mismatch at one end, possibly a read error. V usage is TRBV7-2 and J usage is TRBJ2-2, with 9 positions matching TRBD2. The V gene's germline CDR1 is SGHTA and CDR2 FQGNSA. The CDR3 extends over 13 amino acids. CDR3 amino acids: CASSLAGSGELFF. DNA of the CDR3: TGCGCCAGCAGCCTAGCGGGGTCCGGGGAGCTGTTTTTT.